This TCR beta chain was found in a study of blood T cell repertoires in COVID-19. Study in general: Samples representing acute and convalescent COVID-19 were sourced from the United States, Italy and Spain.

The method was immunoSEQ multiplex PCR; TCRdb's version includes in-frame clones alone and lacks a portion of them. The table records around 55,000 clones, roughly 80% of them present only once. The CDR3 runs 15 residues. CDR1 ENHRY and CDR2 SYGVKD come from the germline V gene. Losses at the gene ends were 5 bases for V and 0 bases for J; bases not matched to a gene: 3. The source of this sequence is a human donor in a cohort sampled during active or convalescent COVID-19. Sequenced sample: peripheral blood. The chain uses TRBV10-3 and TRBJ1-3, with 8 bases that match TRBD1. CDR3 coding DNA: TGTGCCATCAGTTACGGGACAGGCTCTGGAAACACCATATATTTT. It codes for CAISYGTGSGNTIYF.